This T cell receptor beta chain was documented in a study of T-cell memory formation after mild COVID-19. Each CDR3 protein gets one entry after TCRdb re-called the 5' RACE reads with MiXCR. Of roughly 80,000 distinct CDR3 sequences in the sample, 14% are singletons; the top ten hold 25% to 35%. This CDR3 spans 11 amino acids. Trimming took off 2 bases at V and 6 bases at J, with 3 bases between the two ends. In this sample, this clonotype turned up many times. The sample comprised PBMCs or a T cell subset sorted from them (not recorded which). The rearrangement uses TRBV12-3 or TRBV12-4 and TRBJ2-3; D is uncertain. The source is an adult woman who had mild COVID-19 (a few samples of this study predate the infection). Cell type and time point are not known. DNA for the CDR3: TGTGCCAGCAGTTTATCCGATACGCAGTATTTT. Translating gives CASSLSDTQYF.